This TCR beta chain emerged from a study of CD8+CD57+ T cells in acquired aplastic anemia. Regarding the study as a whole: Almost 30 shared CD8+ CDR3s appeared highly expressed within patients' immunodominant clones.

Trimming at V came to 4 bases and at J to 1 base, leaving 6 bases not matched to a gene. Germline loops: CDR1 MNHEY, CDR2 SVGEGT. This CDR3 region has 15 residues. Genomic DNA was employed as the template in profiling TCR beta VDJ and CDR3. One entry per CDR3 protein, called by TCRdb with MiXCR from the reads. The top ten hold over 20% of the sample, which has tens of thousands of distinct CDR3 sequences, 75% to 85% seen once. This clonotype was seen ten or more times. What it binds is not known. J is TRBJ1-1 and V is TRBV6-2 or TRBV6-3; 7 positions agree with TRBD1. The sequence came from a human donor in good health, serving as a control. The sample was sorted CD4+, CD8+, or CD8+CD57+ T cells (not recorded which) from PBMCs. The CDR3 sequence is CASSFSGQTNTEAFF. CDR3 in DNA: TGTGCCAGCAGTTTTTCGGGACAGACGAACACTGAAGCTTTCTTT.